The rows below give T cell receptor beta chains drawn from one sample of a study of blood T cell repertoires in COVID-19. Assay: immunoSEQ multiplex PCR; the TCRdb copy retains only in-frame clones and omits some. The table records about 180,000 clones, 65% to 90% of them present only once. Input material: peripheral blood. These receptors all come from a human donor in a cohort sampled during active COVID-19. Both conserved end residues are part of each CDR3. Each record gives: clone size, V gene, CDR3 length, D gene, J gene, CDR3 protein, CDR3 DNA. A D gene is named only where the DNA matches it firmly. Clone size is shown for a subset of rows, as once, few, many or a class of expanded clone.

abundance: NA; v_gene: TRBV12-3/TRBV12-4; len: 13; d_gene: NA; j_gene: TRBJ1-2; CDR3aa: CASRSPGLYGYTF; CDR3nt: TGTGCCAGCAGATCTCCGGGATTATATGGCTACACCTTC
abundance: once; v_gene: TRBV27; len: 15; d_gene: TRBD2; j_gene: TRBJ2-1; CDR3aa: CASSLAGGLYNEQFF; CDR3nt: TGTGCCAGCAGTTTGGCGGGGGGACTATACAATGAGCAGTTCTTC
abundance: NA; v_gene: TRBV7-2; len: 15; d_gene: TRBD2; j_gene: TRBJ2-1; CDR3aa: CASSAGGLAGDEQFF; CDR3nt: TGTGCCAGCAGCGCCGGGGGACTAGCGGGCGATGAGCAGTTCTTC
abundance: once; v_gene: TRBV18; len: 14; d_gene: NA; j_gene: TRBJ1-5; CDR3aa: CASSPLHRDQPQHF; CDR3nt: TGTGCCAGCTCACCGTTGCACAGGGACCAGCCCCAGCATTTT
abundance: NA; v_gene: TRBV7-2; len: 15; d_gene: NA; j_gene: TRBJ1-4; CDR3aa: CASSLRGGINEKLFF; CDR3nt: TGTGCCAGCAGCTTAAGGGGGGGGATTAATGAAAAACTGTTTTTT
abundance: NA; v_gene: TRBV7-2; len: 15; d_gene: TRBD2; j_gene: TRBJ2-7; CDR3aa: CASSLALAAAYEQYF; CDR3nt: TGTGCCAGCAGCTTAGCACTAGCGGCGGCCTACGAGCAGTACTTC
abundance: NA; v_gene: TRBV28; len: 15; d_gene: TRBD1; j_gene: TRBJ1-4; CDR3aa: CASSLSAQGDEKLFF; CDR3nt: TGTGCCAGCAGTTTGAGTGCACAGGGGGATGAAAAACTGTTTTTT
abundance: NA; v_gene: TRBV12-3/TRBV12-4; len: 13; d_gene: TRBD1; j_gene: TRBJ1-1; CDR3aa: CASSLTGDTEAFF; CDR3nt: TGTGCCAGCAGTTTAACAGGGGACACTGAAGCTTTCTTT
abundance: NA; v_gene: TRBV7-3; len: 16; d_gene: NA; j_gene: TRBJ2-3; CDR3aa: CASSLGSGGGTDTQYF; CDR3nt: TGTGCCAGCAGCTTAGGTTCTGGCGGGGGCACAGATACGCAGTATTTT
abundance: NA; v_gene: TRBV9; len: 15; d_gene: TRBD1; j_gene: TRBJ2-7; CDR3aa: CASSVGYGTGHEQYF; CDR3nt: TGTGCCAGCAGCGTAGGATATGGGACAGGGCACGAGCAGTACTTC
abundance: few; v_gene: TRBV27; len: 13; d_gene: TRBD1; j_gene: TRBJ1-5; CDR3aa: CASSWTGNQPQHF; CDR3nt: TGTGCCAGCTCCTGGACAGGGAATCAGCCCCAGCATTTT
abundance: once; v_gene: TRBV7-2; len: 15; d_gene: TRBD2; j_gene: TRBJ2-2; CDR3aa: CANPELASNTGELFF; CDR3nt: TGTGCCAATCCGGAACTAGCGTCGAACACCGGGGAGCTGTTTTTT
abundance: NA; v_gene: TRBV14; len: 18; d_gene: TRBD2; j_gene: TRBJ2-1; CDR3aa: CASSQEGGVAGYYNEQFF; CDR3nt: TGTGCCAGCAGCCAAGAGGGGGGTGTAGCGGGGTACTACAATGAGCAGTTCTTC
abundance: NA; v_gene: TRBV6-6; len: 15; d_gene: TRBD2; j_gene: TRBJ2-7; CDR3aa: CASSYSPSGRDEQYF; CDR3nt: TGTGCCAGCAGTTACTCACCTAGCGGGAGGGACGAGCAGTACTTC
abundance: NA; v_gene: TRBV9; len: 17; d_gene: TRBD2; j_gene: TRBJ2-3; CDR3aa: CASSVLALAGGSDTQYF; CDR3nt: TGTGCCAGCAGCGTATTGGCTCTAGCGGGAGGATCAGATACGCAGTATTTT
abundance: NA; v_gene: TRBV7-3; len: 16; d_gene: NA; j_gene: TRBJ1-1; CDR3aa: CASSLKAGHRYTEAFF; CDR3nt: TGTGCCAGCAGCTTAAAGGCGGGGCACAGGTACACTGAAGCTTTCTTT
abundance: NA; v_gene: TRBV5-6; len: 14; d_gene: TRBD1; j_gene: TRBJ2-7; CDR3aa: CASSSGQGPYEQYF; CDR3nt: TGTGCCAGCAGCTCGGGACAGGGCCCCTACGAGCAGTACTTC
abundance: NA; v_gene: TRBV7-9; len: 16; d_gene: NA; j_gene: TRBJ2-7; CDR3aa: CASSLSPAGTSYEQYF; CDR3nt: TGTGCCAGCAGCTTAAGTCCAGCGGGTACTTCCTACGAGCAGTACTTC
abundance: NA; v_gene: TRBV6-6; len: 12; d_gene: NA; j_gene: TRBJ2-3; CDR3aa: CASSKGVDTQYF; CDR3nt: TGTGCCAGCAGCAAAGGGGTAGATACGCAGTATTTT
abundance: few; v_gene: TRBV5-6; len: 15; d_gene: NA; j_gene: TRBJ2-7; CDR3aa: CASSLPAGSRYEQYF; CDR3nt: TGTGCCAGCAGCTTGCCGGCGGGAAGCCGCTACGAGCAGTACTTC
abundance: NA; v_gene: TRBV28; len: 15; d_gene: TRBD1; j_gene: TRBJ2-7; CDR3aa: CASSPVTGDGYEQYF; CDR3nt: TGTGCCAGCAGCCCCGTGACAGGGGACGGCTACGAGCAGTACTTC
abundance: NA; v_gene: TRBV6-6; len: 16; d_gene: NA; j_gene: TRBJ2-2; CDR3aa: CASSYDPPGGTGELFF; CDR3nt: TGTGCCAGCAGTTACGATCCCCCAGGAGGCACCGGGGAGCTGTTTTTT
abundance: once; v_gene: TRBV11-2; len: 14; d_gene: TRBD1; j_gene: TRBJ2-1; CDR3aa: CASSLDRGSGEQFF; CDR3nt: TGTGCCAGCAGCTTAGACAGGGGGTCGGGTGAGCAGTTCTTC
abundance: NA; v_gene: TRBV19; len: 16; d_gene: NA; j_gene: TRBJ1-3; CDR3aa: CASSRRSLLSGNTIYF; CDR3nt: TGTGCCAGTAGTCGAAGATCTTTACTCTCTGGAAACACCATATATTTT
abundance: few; v_gene: TRBV10-3; len: 13; d_gene: TRBD1; j_gene: TRBJ1-5; CDR3aa: CATRQGPNQPQHF; CDR3nt: TGTGCCACAAGACAGGGACCCAATCAGCCCCAGCATTTT
abundance: NA; v_gene: TRBV5-6; len: 13; d_gene: NA; j_gene: TRBJ2-2; CDR3aa: CASSQWEAGELFF; CDR3nt: TGTGCCAGCAGCCAATGGGAGGCCGGGGAGCTGTTTTTT
abundance: few; v_gene: TRBV19; len: 13; d_gene: NA; j_gene: TRBJ2-7; CDR3aa: CASSISQGYEQYF; CDR3nt: TGTGCCAGTAGTATCTCGCAGGGGTACGAGCAGTACTTC
abundance: NA; v_gene: TRBV4-2; len: 16; d_gene: TRBD1; j_gene: TRBJ1-1; CDR3aa: CASSQDQGRGLTEAFF; CDR3nt: TGTGCCAGCAGCCAAGATCAGGGCAGGGGGCTCACTGAAGCTTTCTTT
abundance: NA; v_gene: TRBV6-1; len: 14; d_gene: NA; j_gene: TRBJ2-2; CDR3aa: CASSEGGNTGELFF; CDR3nt: TGTGCCAGCAGTGAAGGCGGGAACACCGGGGAGCTGTTTTTT
abundance: NA; v_gene: TRBV10-1; len: 11; d_gene: NA; j_gene: TRBJ2-1; CDR3aa: CASSEGDWGFF; CDR3nt: TGCGCCAGCAGTGAGGGGGACTGGGGGTTCTTC
abundance: NA; v_gene: TRBV7-5; len: 15; d_gene: NA; j_gene: TRBJ2-3; CDR3aa: CARSLRGGAVNTQYF; CDR3nt: TGTGCCAGAAGCTTACGCGGGGGGGCCGTTAATACGCAGTATTTT
abundance: NA; v_gene: TRBV3-1/TRBV3-2; len: 14; d_gene: NA; j_gene: TRBJ2-7; CDR3aa: CASSLPTSTYEQYF; CDR3nt: TGTGCCAGCAGCCTCCCGACTAGTACCTACGAGCAGTACTTC
abundance: NA; v_gene: TRBV18; len: 17; d_gene: TRBD2; j_gene: TRBJ2-7; CDR3aa: CASSPPGGLAPRGEQYF; CDR3nt: TGTGCCAGCTCACCACCGGGTGGACTAGCGCCCCGGGGCGAGCAGTACTTC
abundance: NA; v_gene: TRBV5-6; len: 13; d_gene: NA; j_gene: TRBJ1-4; CDR3aa: CASSLVGADKLFF; CDR3nt: TGTGCCAGCAGCTTGGTGGGGGCGGACAAACTGTTTTTT
abundance: NA; v_gene: TRBV5-1; len: 15; d_gene: NA; j_gene: TRBJ1-2; CDR3aa: CASSLSHRDGYGYTF; CDR3nt: TGCGCCAGCAGCTTGTCACACAGGGATGGCTATGGCTACACCTTC
abundance: NA; v_gene: TRBV9; len: 13; d_gene: TRBD1; j_gene: TRBJ1-2; CDR3aa: CASSPDRNYGYTF; CDR3nt: TGTGCCAGCAGCCCGGACAGGAACTATGGCTACACCTTC